This is a list of T cell receptor beta chains from one sample in a study of cytomegalovirus exposure and HLA in healthy donors. The method was immunoSEQ multiplex PCR; TCRdb's version includes in-frame clones alone and lacks a portion of them. This table has some 130,000 clones, roughly three quarters appearing once. Specimen: PBMCs. The receptors come from a woman aged 18-29 years in good health and CMV-seronegative. Both conserved end residues are part of each CDR3. D genes are given only for firm matches. Clone size, where shown, is once, few, many, or a class for clones that have expanded.

size: -; J: TRBJ2-1; length: 16; D: TRBD1; V: TRBV2; CDR3: CASSDPGTGTYNEQFF; DNA: TGTGCCAGCAGTGACCCTGGGACAGGGACCTACAATGAGCAGTTCTTC
size: -; J: TRBJ1-1; length: 14; D: -; V: TRBV5-1; CDR3: CASREMTDDTEAFF; DNA: TGCGCCAGCAGGGAAATGACAGACGACACTGAAGCTTTCTTT
size: -; J: TRBJ2-7; length: 16; D: TRBD2; V: TRBV5-5; CDR3: CASSWAGLAGGYEQYF; DNA: TGTGCCAGCAGCTGGGCGGGACTAGCGGGAGGTTACGAGCAGTACTTC
size: -; J: TRBJ1-4; length: 15; D: -; V: TRBV5-1; CDR3: CASSLGGQLNEKLFF; DNA: TGCGCCAGCAGCTTGGGAGGACAGCTGAATGAAAAACTGTTTTTT
size: -; J: TRBJ2-1; length: 13; D: -; V: TRBV30; CDR3: CAWSGTLGGGMFF; DNA: TGTGCCTGGAGTGGGACCCTTGGGGGAGGCATGTTCTTC
size: -; J: TRBJ2-5; length: 17; D: -; V: TRBV10-3; CDR3: CAISESTRTGNQETQYF; DNA: TGTGCCATCAGTGAGTCGACTCGAACGGGGAACCAAGAGACCCAGTACTTC
size: -; J: TRBJ1-3; length: 17; D: -; V: TRBV4-2; CDR3: CASSQDGTPSSGNTIYF; DNA: TGTGCCAGCAGCCAAGACGGGACACCGAGCTCTGGAAACACCATATATTTT
size: -; J: TRBJ1-1; length: 13; D: -; V: TRBV5-1; CDR3: CASSSGVNTEAFF; DNA: TGCGCCAGCAGCTCGGGGGTCAACACTGAAGCTTTCTTT
size: -; J: TRBJ2-3; length: 15; D: TRBD1; V: TRBV5-1; CDR3: CASSSEGADTDTQYF; DNA: TGCGCCAGCAGCTCCGAGGGGGCGGACACAGATACGCAGTATTTT
size: -; J: TRBJ2-3; length: 16; D: TRBD2; V: TRBV5-4; CDR3: CASSLRLAGGTDTQYF; DNA: TGTGCCAGCAGCTTGAGGCTAGCGGGAGGCACAGATACGCAGTATTTT
size: -; J: TRBJ2-7; length: 15; D: TRBD1; V: TRBV10-3; CDR3: CAISESGDRVTEQYF; DNA: TGTGCCATCAGTGAGTCAGGGGACAGGGTAACCGAGCAGTACTTC
size: once; J: TRBJ2-7; length: 15; D: -; V: TRBV5-1; CDR3: CASSFGWEGGYEQYF; DNA: TGCGCCAGCAGCTTCGGATGGGAGGGGGGTTACGAGCAGTACTTC
size: few; J: TRBJ2-6; length: 16; D: TRBD1; V: TRBV11-2; CDR3: CADLGQGFSGANVLTF; DNA: TGTGCCGACCTGGGACAGGGCTTCTCTGGGGCCAACGTCCTGACTTTC
size: once; J: TRBJ1-1; length: 15; D: TRBD1; V: TRBV9; CDR3: CASSVDQGENTEAFF; DNA: TGTGCCAGCAGCGTAGATCAGGGGGAGAACACTGAAGCTTTCTTT
size: -; J: TRBJ2-3; length: 16; D: -; V: TRBV4-1; CDR3: CASSPTVVLPTDTQYF; DNA: TGCGCCAGCAGCCCCACGGTGGTACTCCCCACAGATACGCAGTATTTT
size: -; J: TRBJ1-1; length: 14; D: -; V: TRBV6-5; CDR3: CASSYGEVAAEAFF; DNA: TGTGCCAGCAGTTACGGTGAGGTAGCGGCTGAAGCTTTCTTT
size: -; J: TRBJ1-5; length: 14; D: TRBD1; V: TRBV19; CDR3: CASSIDRVNQPQHF; DNA: TGTGCCAGTAGTATCGACAGGGTCAATCAGCCCCAGCATTTT
size: many; J: TRBJ1-1; length: 15; D: TRBD1; V: TRBV5-4; CDR3: CASSHRGRGGTEAFF; DNA: TGTGCCAGCAGCCACAGGGGGCGGGGAGGCACTGAAGCTTTCTTT
size: -; J: TRBJ2-5; length: 10; D: -; V: TRBV19; CDR3: CASSRRAQYF; DNA: TGTGCCAGTAGTAGGAGGGCCCAGTACTTC
size: -; J: TRBJ2-1; length: 11; D: -; V: TRBV14; CDR3: CASSQGGRQFF; DNA: TGTGCCAGCAGCCAAGGGGGCCGACAGTTCTTC